This is a list of T cell receptor beta chains from one sample in a study of cytomegalovirus exposure and HLA in healthy donors. Sequencing was performed with immunoSEQ multiplex PCR; in TCRdb, only in-frame clones are kept and a portion is missing. The sample contains around 240,000 clones, about 90% of which appear only once. Sequences were obtained from PBMCs. These receptors originate from a woman younger than 30 in good health and CMV-seronegative. CDR3s include the opening cysteine and the closing phenylalanine or tryptophan. The D gene is left open where the match is weak. Only part of the rows carry a size: once, few, many, or a class if the clone is expanded.

TGTGCCAGCAGCGTGACGGGGGATCAGCCCCAGCATTTT,CASSVTGDQPQHF,TRBV9,TRBJ1-5,.,.
TGTGCTGTTAAGGGGAAGCGGGCCCTCACAGATACGCAGTATTTT,CAVKGKRALTDTQYF,TRBV27,TRBJ2-3,.,once
TGCGCCAGCAGCCAAGAGCCCCAGGGTTACGAGCAGTACTTC,CASSQEPQGYEQYF,TRBV4-3,TRBJ2-7,.,few
TGTGCCAGCAGTTACACGTCGGGATTCCAAGAGACCCAGTACTTC,CASSYTSGFQETQYF,TRBV6-5,TRBJ2-5,.,.
TGTGCCAGTAGTATCATCGGGGGAGACAGTTTCTATGGCTACACCTTC,CASSIIGGDSFYGYTF,TRBV19,TRBJ1-2,.,few
TGTGCCAGCAGCCGGGACTGGGAGGAGACCCAGTACTTC,CASSRDWEETQYF,TRBV7-7,TRBJ2-5,.,.
TGCGCCAGCACCGCTGGTGACAGGGGGCGGCAAGAGACCCAGTACTTC,CASTAGDRGRQETQYF,TRBV5-1,TRBJ2-5,TRBD1,.
TGTGCCAGCAGCGTTAGGCAGGGGGCCAACGGGGAGCTGTTTTTT,CASSVRQGANGELFF,TRBV9,TRBJ2-2,TRBD1,few
TGTGCCAGCACCCCAGGGCAGGGGGCTAATGAGCAGTTCTTC,CASTPGQGANEQFF,TRBV27,TRBJ2-1,TRBD1,.
TGTGCCAGCAGCGAGGGGGTGTATGGCTACACCTTC,CASSEGVYGYTF,TRBV5-4,TRBJ1-2,.,.
TGTGCCATCAGTGAGGACAGGGGGAATCAGCCCCAGCATTTT,CAISEDRGNQPQHF,TRBV10-3,TRBJ1-5,TRBD1,.
TGCAGCGTTGATGCGGGGTCACGGGGCTACACCTTC,CSVDAGSRGYTF,TRBV29-1,TRBJ1-2,.,few
TGCGCCAGCAGCCAAACAACAGGGGGCCGGCCCCCTGAAGCTTTCTTT,CASSQTTGGRPPEAFF,TRBV4-1,TRBJ1-1,TRBD1,.
TGCGCCAGCAGCCAAGCATCGTTCGTTATGAGCGGAGGCTCCTACGAGCAGTACTTC,CASSQASFVMSGGSYEQYF,TRBV4-3,TRBJ2-7,.,.
TGCGCCAGCACGGAGGGGGCAAATTCACCCCTCCACTTT,CASTEGANSPLHF,TRBV5-1,TRBJ1-6,TRBD1,.
TGCGCCAGCAGCTTGTTAACAACTAATGAAAAACTGTTTTTT,CASSLLTTNEKLFF,TRBV5-1,TRBJ1-4,.,.
TGTGCCAGCAGCTTGGTAGACAGGGGAGGCGATTCACCCCTCCACTTT,CASSLVDRGGDSPLHF,TRBV5-5,TRBJ1-6,TRBD1,.
TGTGCCAGCAGCACCAGATCTGGGGCCAACGTCCTGACTTTC,CASSTRSGANVLTF,TRBV11-2,TRBJ2-6,.,once
TGTGCCAGCAGCCGCATTGGGAGACAGGGAGTCCACGAGCAGTACTTC,CASSRIGRQGVHEQYF,TRBV13,TRBJ2-7,TRBD1,once
TGTGCCAGCAGCGTAGGACAGCGCAATGAGCAGTTCTTC,CASSVGQRNEQFF,TRBV9,TRBJ2-1,.,.
TGTGCCAGCAGTCCCCTGCAGGGGGCAAGAGACAATGAGCAGTTCTTC,CASSPLQGARDNEQFF,TRBV27,TRBJ2-1,TRBD1,.
TGTGCCGGGTTGACAGGCAACTTTAACTATGGCTACACCTTC,CAGLTGNFNYGYTF,TRBV30,TRBJ1-2,.,once
TGCGCCAGCAGCCAAGATCCTAAGAGGGGGCAGCGGCTAGACTATGGCTACACCTTC,CASSQDPKRGQRLDYGYTF,TRBV4-3,TRBJ1-2,TRBD1,.
TGTGCCAGCAGCAGATGGGACAGAGATTTTGAGCAGTTCTTC,CASSRWDRDFEQFF,TRBV21-1,TRBJ2-1,.,.
TGTGCCAGCAGCTCCCATCGGGGAGGAAGGCTTGAAAAACTGTTTTTT,CASSSHRGGRLEKLFF,TRBV7-9,TRBJ1-4,.,.
TGTGCCAGCAGCTTGGGGCAGGTCAATGAGCAGTTCTTC,CASSLGQVNEQFF,TRBV5-6,TRBJ2-1,.,.
TGTGCCAGCAGTGAATGGACAGGGAGGACCGGGGAGCTGTTTTTT,CASSEWTGRTGELFF,TRBV2,TRBJ2-2,TRBD1,.
TGCGCCAGCAGCCAAGATGTTGCGGGGGCCGGGAAGACCCAGTACTTC,CASSQDVAGAGKTQYF,TRBV4-1,TRBJ2-5,.,.
TGCGCCAGCAGCCAATCCCGGGCAGGGGGAGACGAGCAGTACTTC,CASSQSRAGGDEQYF,TRBV4-3,TRBJ2-7,TRBD1,.
TGCGCCAGCAGCTTGGGTCAGGGACTCGGCAACAATGAGCAGTTCTTC,CASSLGQGLGNNEQFF,TRBV5-1,TRBJ2-1,.,.
TGCGCCAGCAGCTTGGCCCTGACCGGGGAGCTGTTTTTT,CASSLALTGELFF,TRBV5-1,TRBJ2-2,.,.
TGTGCCAGCAGCCCGCCACCCACAGGGAACTATGGCTACACCTTC,CASSPPPTGNYGYTF,TRBV11-2,TRBJ1-2,.,.
TGTGCCAGCAGTTTCCTTCGGGATTTGAACACTGAAGCTTTCTTT,CASSFLRDLNTEAFF,TRBV28,TRBJ1-1,.,.
TGTGCCACCAGCAGAGATCCGGCAGGGCAGGGTGAAAAACTGTTTTTT,CATSRDPAGQGEKLFF,TRBV15,TRBJ1-4,.,.
TGTGCCAGCTCTCGCCCGGGACAGGGAGGCACCGGGGAGCTGTTTTTT,CASSRPGQGGTGELFF,TRBV14,TRBJ2-2,TRBD1,.
TGTGCCAGTAGTATAGTTCGGGGTTTACTGTCACAGCCCCAGCATTTT,CASSIVRGLLSQPQHF,TRBV19,TRBJ1-5,.,.
TGTGCCAGCAGTGACTGGGCAGTTGAAAAACTGTTTTTT,CASSDWAVEKLFF,TRBV6-4,TRBJ1-4,.,.
TGTGCCAGCAGTTTACTAGATACGCAGTATTTT,CASSLLDTQYF,TRBV28,TRBJ2-3,.,.
TGTGCCAGCAGTTACTCCGGACTGGAGAAGACCCAGTACTTC,CASSYSGLEKTQYF,TRBV6-6,TRBJ2-5,.,.
TGTGCCACCGGCTACGGGACAGGGCCCTACGAGCAGTACTTC,CATGYGTGPYEQYF,TRBV10-3,TRBJ2-7,TRBD1,.
TGTGCCAGCAGTGAAGCTTTTACGGTGGTACGGCCCCAGCATTTT,CASSEAFTVVRPQHF,TRBV2,TRBJ1-5,.,.
TGTGCCAGCAGTTTTTATAGACAGGGGGCCTACGAGCAGTACTTC,CASSFYRQGAYEQYF,TRBV27,TRBJ2-7,TRBD1,.
TGTGCCAGCAGTTACGGGAACAGGGCGCGGTGGTCACCCCTCCACTTT,CASSYGNRARWSPLHF,TRBV6-5,TRBJ1-6,.,.
TGTGCCAGCAGTCCTCAGGGGTCTGGAAACACCATATATTTT,CASSPQGSGNTIYF,TRBV28,TRBJ1-3,.,once
TGTGCCACCAGCAGGTTTAGCGGGGGGGAATACAATGAGCAGTTCTTC,CATSRFSGGEYNEQFF,TRBV15,TRBJ2-1,TRBD2,.
TGTGCCAGCAGCTTGTACCTTGGCGGGGGGGCCGCAGAGACCCAGTACTTC,CASSLYLGGGAAETQYF,TRBV5-4,TRBJ2-5,TRBD2,.
TGTGCCAGCAGCACAGATACAGGGGGAGGCGGCTACACCTTC,CASSTDTGGGGYTF,TRBV28,TRBJ1-2,TRBD1,.
TGTGCCAGCAGTTACTCGGGGACTCCCTCTGGAAACACCATATATTTT,CASSYSGTPSGNTIYF,TRBV6-5,TRBJ1-3,.,once
TGTGCCAGCAGTCCCCTTCTAGCGGGGGGTTTTATAACCAAAAACATTCAGTACTTC,CASSPLLAGGFITKNIQYF,TRBV27,TRBJ2-4,TRBD2,once
TGTGCCGCCGCCAGGGGCGCCGACACTGAAGCTTTCTTT,CAAARGADTEAFF,TRBV30,TRBJ1-1,.,.
TGTGCCAGCAGCCAAGATGCGGGCTATGGCTACACCTTC,CASSQDAGYGYTF,TRBV14,TRBJ1-2,.,.
TGTGCCAGCAGCACCTACCCTAGTGATGAGCAGTTCTTC,CASSTYPSDEQFF,TRBV7-3,TRBJ2-1,.,.